The following is a TCR beta chain sequence with its context. The antigen it binds to is not known. It has no much larger one-base neighbor in the sample; base qualities were not kept. The data are from a study of blood T cell repertoires in COVID-19 (dated by TCRdb to 2020 to 2022). As for the study more broadly: Samples from collaborators originated in the United States, Italy and Spain and spanned both the acute and convalescent phases of COVID-19. The prospective study material was composed of cDNA or gDNA derived from T cells, B-cell-depleted T cells, or PBMCs. The dataset comprised deeply sampled blood TCRbeta repertoires from subjects exposed to, actively infected with, or recovered from COVID-19. The repertoires were released in a freely available public database meant as a resource for research on the immune response to SARS-CoV-2. Samples came from the ongoing ImmuneRACE study (first 160 participants) plus 1,254 subjects from 6 global collaborators. A de-identified subject ID, COVID-19 status, age in years and sex were almost always included in the sample metadata. Where HLA class I and class II types were available, the types were taken from metadata supplied by the sample provider, not from assay-based typing.

TCRbeta CDR3 regions were amplified from genomic DNA using the immunoSEQ Assay, a bias-controlled multiplex PCR. From the authors' description of their analysis: The number of nucleated cells in each sample was estimated by amplification of reference gene primers within the assay. Sequence reads were collapsed and filtered to measure the absolute abundance of every unique TCRbeta CDR3 rearrangement. For each sample, productive Simpson clonality was calculated by taking the square root of Simpson's diversity index across productive rearrangements. The table comes from immuneACCESS by way of TCRdb, which keeps in-frame sequences with V and J called. Part of the clones is missing from these tables; in studies checked, under half for an unresolved V gene and the rest for unknown reasons. Clone size and the V and J calls come from that table; the DNA yielded D and trimming. This sample gives some 530,000 clones in total; 80% to 90% of them show up just once. The ten largest clonotypes hold roughly 8% of the sample.

Enrolling through a virtual design, the prospective study's participants ranged in age from about 18 to 100 years and lived across approximately 25 United States geographic areas. In the prospective study, participants were assigned to cohorts based on the clinical history participants reported in a screening survey and a study questionnaire. Recovered participants in ImmuneRACE Cohort 3 were defined by two consecutive negative NP/OP PCR tests, clearance by a healthcare professional, or resolution of symptoms. Each participant in the prospective study had whole blood, serum and a nasopharyngeal or oropharyngeal swab collected by mobile phlebotomists. Participants in the prospective study had the option to provide additional blood draws and questionnaires over an approximately 2-month period. Blood samples from the prospective study were shipped frozen or at room temperature prior to DNA extraction.

Based on the germline V gene, the CDR1 and CDR2 sequences are MNHEY and SVGAGI. The CDR3 sequence holds 14 residues, the cysteine and phenylalanine included. CDR3 DNA is the only sequence kept; it has 42 bases, read in frame from the first base. V and J lose 6 bases and 2 bases, and a span of 11 bases separates them. Results the study describes overall, beyond this receptor: The amount of clinical and demographic metadata varied by source and participant and was provided uncurated.

The chain joins TRBV6-5 to TRBJ1-5, and perhaps TRBD1 as D gene, on 5 matching bases. This receptor was taken from an older woman who had recovered from COVID-19. The sample comprised PBMCs or T cells enriched from blood (not recorded which). The encoded CDR3 is CASRPGMGNQPQHF. In nucleotides, the sequence is TGTGCCAGCAGACCAGGGATGGGCAATCAGCCCCAGCATTTT.